The clone carrying this T cell receptor beta chain has only one observation. What it binds is not known. The PCR ran on 60 Vbeta and 13 Jbeta primers. Authors' data handling: About 11 million of some 80 million unique TCR beta chains were shared, per a later count. The repertoire was sequenced with immunoSEQ multiplex PCR; TCRdb's copy has only in-frame clones and lacks some. V and J calls plus clone size are reproduced from that table; the DNA served to infer D and trimming. The table has 120,000 to 150,000 clones, over 75% seen once. The data were taken from a study of cytomegalovirus exposure and HLA in healthy donors. Points from the study as a whole: An analysis that was carried out later associated 15,000 to 20,000 TCR beta sequences with HLA alleles at 0.05 false discovery rate. Trimming of TCR beta V- and J-genes showed a link, identified in a later analysis, to a missense DCLRE1C variant.

The germline CDR1 and CDR2 sequences are SGHTA and FQGNSA. The CDR3 consists of 14 residues. V was pared by 4 bases and J by 6 bases, with 12 bases between. Material for sequencing was PBMCs. This sequence originates from a woman in her twenties or thirties in good health and CMV-seronegative. The chain employs TRBV7-2 and TRBJ2-2, with D tentatively TRBD2 (6 bases). For the CDR3, the DNA is TGTGCCAGCAGCTCGAGACTAGGCCCCGGGGAGCTGTTTTTT. Its protein product is CASSSRLGPGELFF.